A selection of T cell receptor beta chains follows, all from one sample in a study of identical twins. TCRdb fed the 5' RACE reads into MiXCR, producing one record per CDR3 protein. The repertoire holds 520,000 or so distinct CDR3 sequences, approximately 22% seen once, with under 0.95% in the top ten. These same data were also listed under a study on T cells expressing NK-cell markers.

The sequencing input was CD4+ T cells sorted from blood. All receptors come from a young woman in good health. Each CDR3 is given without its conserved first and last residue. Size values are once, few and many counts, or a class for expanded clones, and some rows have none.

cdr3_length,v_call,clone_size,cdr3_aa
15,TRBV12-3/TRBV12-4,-,ASSLQGWGRRSYEQY
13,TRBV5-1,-,ASSLGHRVAYEQY
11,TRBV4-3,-,ASSQRPGDTQY
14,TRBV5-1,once,ASSLAGVGGTDTQY
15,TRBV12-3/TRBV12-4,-,ASSRPEKRGGLHEQF
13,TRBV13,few,ASSSPTGGLYGYT
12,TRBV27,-,ASSFLVGSATQY
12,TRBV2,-,ASKDGTEPTPLH
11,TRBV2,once,ASSEAGYTEAF
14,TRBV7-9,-,ASSLGTSGRASEQF
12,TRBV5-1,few,ASSLVTGDYGYT
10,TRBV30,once,AWNIGPYGYT
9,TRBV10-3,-,AIQDHYEQY
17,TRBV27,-,ASAGLGERQFTSSYEQY
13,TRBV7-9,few,ASSLGQGYNYGYT
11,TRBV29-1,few,SVFSGNTGELF
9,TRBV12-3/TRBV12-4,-,ASKDVDIQY
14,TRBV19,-,ASSIPYLWPKNIQY
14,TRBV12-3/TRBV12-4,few,ASSTGRSGGTDTQY